The source of this T cell receptor (beta chain) is a study of T cell changes during pregnancy in multiple sclerosis. The CDR3 totals 16 residues. Trimming shortened V by 0 bases and J by 6 bases, and 18 bases separated the two germline ends. Germline V gene data show CDR1 as SGDLS and CDR2 as YYNGEE. Repertoires were generated with immunoSEQ multiplex PCR, while TCRdb's copy carries only in-frame clones and drops some. The table has about 36,000 clones, about nine tenths seen once. This clone was recorded once. The sequencing used CD4+ T cells from peripheral blood mononuclear cells, collected in the second trimester of pregnancy. The chain is built from TRBV9 and TRBJ1-2; D is uncertain. The receptor was derived from a female donor in good health, enrolled as a control in a pregnancy study. The CDR3 coding sequence is TGTGCCAGCAGCGTAGATGGCACAAGCGACTTTAATGGCTACACCTTC. Amino acids: CASSVDGTSDFNGYTF.